Following are 19 T cell receptor beta chains from one sample sequenced in a study of blood T cell repertoires in COVID-19. This table comes from immunoSEQ multiplex PCR, and its TCRdb copy is limited to in-frame clones, with some not included. The sample lists 250,000 or so clones, around 84% occurring once. The sequenced sample consisted of peripheral blood. These receptors all come from a man aged 60 to 69 with acute or convalescent COVID-19.

Only one count was recorded for this clone. The chain is built from TRBV7-9 and TRBJ1-2; D ambiguous. Trimming stripped 5 bases from V and 7 bases from J, with 23 bases between. Germline CDR1 and CDR2: SEHNR and FQNEAQ (reference sequence). This CDR3 is built from 16 residues. Here the CDR3 DNA reads TGTGCCAGCAGCCTAAACCACGCACGGGGTATCCTTGGCTACACCTTC. Translation gives CASSLNHARGILGYTF.

V and J are TRBV7-9 and TRBJ2-7, with 11 bases aligning to TRBD2. Germline-derived CDR1 and CDR2 are SEHNR and FQNEAQ (reference sequence). After removal of 10 bases from V and 2 bases from J, the junction contained 13 bases not matched to a gene. CDR3 length equals 16 residues. The CDR3 loop reads CAITGLADLVTYEQYF. The DNA of the CDR3 is TGTGCCATAACGGGACTAGCGGATCTCGTTACCTACGAGCAGTACTTC.

This chain joins TRBV28 and TRBJ2-5; 8 bases are a match to TRBD2. Trimming cost V 3 bases and J 4 bases; bases outside gene matches: 4. CDR1 is MDHEN and CDR2 is SYDVKM in the germline V gene. The CDR3 totals 14 residues. This CDR3 is CASSLSGRSETQYF. In DNA form, the CDR3 reads TGTGCCAGCAGTTTGAGCGGGAGATCAGAGACCCAGTACTTC.

This chain joins TRBV29-1 and TRBJ2-7, with a tentative D call TRBD2 (5 bases). In germline, CDR1 is SQVTM, CDR2 ANQGSEA. The CDR3 covers 14 residues. V was trimmed by 4 bases and J by 1 base, leaving 14 bases between them. In DNA, the CDR3 is TGCAGCGTTGCCTGGGGTGGGAGTTCCTACGAGCAGTACTTC. Its protein product is CSVAWGGSSYEQYF.

This chain links TRBV5-4 with TRBJ2-4; 10 bases are a match to TRBD1. Germline V gene data show CDR1 as SGHNT and CDR2 as YYREEE (reference sequence). The CDR3 totals 15 residues. Losses at the gene ends were 0 bases for V and 7 bases for J; bases not matched to a gene: 4. CDR3 protein: CASSLGVGQGNIQYF. The DNA for the CDR3 is TGTGCCAGCAGCTTGGGGGTGGGACAGGGGAACATTCAGTACTTC.

The chain combines TRBV5-1 with TRBJ2-1, with 11 bases matching TRBD2. Germline V CDR1 and CDR2: SGHRS, YFSETQ. CDR3 length equals 15 residues. V dropped 4 bases and J dropped 7; count of bases not matched to a gene: 7. The DNA for the CDR3 is TGCGCCAGCAGCCGTACTAGCGGGAGTAAGAATGAGCAGTTCTTC. It translates to CASSRTSGSKNEQFF.

The chain recombines TRBV20-1 with TRBJ2-5, with D perhaps TRBD2 (7 bases). V lost 3 bases to trimming and J lost 4 bases, with 15 bases between them. Germline V CDR1 and CDR2: DFQATT, SNEGSKA (reference sequence). The CDR3 contains 14 residues. CDR3: CSASRGASGETQYF. For the CDR3, the DNA is TGCAGTGCTAGTCGGGGGGCCTCGGGAGAGACCCAGTACTTC.

The J gene is TRBJ1-2, the V gene TRBV20-1; weak D call: TRBD1 (5 bases). Per the germline V gene, CDR1 is DFQATT and CDR2 is SNEGSKA (reference sequence). CDR3 length: 14 residues. With 3 bases removed from V and 4 bases from J, the gap between germline ends came to 15 bases. CDR3 DNA: TGCAGTGCTAGTTCCGGGCGGACATCCTATGGCTACACCTTC. This encodes CSASSGRTSYGYTF.

CDR3: CASSLSRLPSGELFF. DNA of the CDR3: TGCGCCAGCAGCTTGTCGCGGCTTCCATCCGGGGAGCTGTTTTTT. V usage is TRBV5-1 and J usage is TRBJ2-2; D call uncertain. The CDR3 is made up of 15 amino acids. V lost 1 base to trimming and J lost 6 bases, with 13 bases between them. Germline V gene lookup returns CDR1 SGHRS and CDR2 YFSETQ.

The sample holds a few counts of this clone. The rearrangement uses TRBV28 and TRBJ2-7; 11 bases fit TRBD1. Germline lookup yields CDR1 MDHEN and CDR2 SYDVKM. The CDR3 runs 15 residues. V trimming: 4 bases; J trimming: 5 bases; junction bases outside the gene matches: 7. CDR3 bases: TGTGCCAGCAGTTCCTCGGACAGGGGGCCCAACGAGCAGTACTTC. Amino acids: CASSSSDRGPNEQYF.

This clone appeared once. This sequence joins TRBV7-9 and TRBJ1-1, with D uncertain. Trimming took off 5 bases at V and 5 bases at J, with 9 bases between the two ends. There are 12 residues in the CDR3. Looked up from germline, CDR1 is SEHNR and CDR2 is FQNEAQ (reference sequence). In DNA, the CDR3 is TGTGCCAGCAGCCGCTGGGAGACTGAAGCTTTCTTT. As protein: CASSRWETEAFF. Full variable domain (rest looked up from reference TRBV7-9 and TRBJ1-1): DTGVSQNPRHKITKRGQNVTFRCDPISEHNRLYWYRQTLGQGPEFLTYFQNEAQLEKSRLLSDRFSAERPKGSFSTLEIQRTEQGDSAMYLCASSRWETEAFFGQGTRLTVV.

In its sample, this clone was seen a few times. V is TRBV11-3 and J is TRBJ2-4, with 13 positions matching TRBD2. Germline CDR1 and CDR2: SGHNT and YENEEA. Trimming cost V 0 bases and J 1 base; bases outside gene matches: 9. CDR3 length: 20 residues. Here the CDR3 DNA reads TGTGCCAGCAGCTTAGAAGCGACTAGCGGGGGGTCTGGGGCCAAAAACATTCAGTACTTC. Amino acids: CASSLEATSGGSGAKNIQYF.

V is TRBV3-1 (or the pseudogene TRBV3-2) and J is TRBJ2-3; TRBD1 matches at 7 bases. The CDR3 is 13 residues long. Unmatched junction bases numbered 5, after V lost 7 bases and J lost 4 bases. Germline V CDR1 and CDR2: LGHDT, YNNKEL (reference sequence). The CDR3: CASTGGVPDTQYF. Here the CDR3 DNA reads TGTGCCAGCACAGGGGGAGTCCCAGATACGCAGTATTTT.

The chain links TRBV7-9 to TRBJ1-2; maybe TRBD1 (6 bases). Deletions cut 5 bases from V and 7 bases from J, with 11 bases between. The CDR3 sequence is 12 residues long. From germline, CDR1 is SEHNR and CDR2 FQNEAQ (reference sequence). DNA for the CDR3: TGTGCCAGCAGCGCAGAGACAGGTGGCTACACCTTC. As protein: CASSAETGGYTF.

The chain combines TRBV6-6 with TRBJ1-2; D ambiguous. Germline V gives CDR1 MNHNY, CDR2 SVGAGI (reference sequence). The CDR3 is made up of 15 amino acids. Trimming took off 5 bases at V and 2 bases at J, with 15 bases between the two ends. CDR3 in amino acids: CASSLDTQVNYGYTF. CDR3 nucleotides: TGTGCCAGCAGTCTTGACACCCAGGTCAACTATGGCTACACCTTC.

The CDR3 sequence: CASSYSPPGRNEQFF. DNA for the CDR3: TGTGCCAGCAGTTACTCGCCCCCCGGGAGGAATGAGCAGTTCTTC. This chain joins TRBV6-5 and TRBJ2-1; 7 positions match TRBD2. CDR3 length: 15 residues. With V trimmed by 0 bases and J by 7 bases, 6 bases remained unmatched. CDR1 MNHEY and CDR2 SVGAGI come from the germline V gene.

The CDR3 spells CAINQGSSYEQYF. CDR3 nucleotide sequence: TGTGCCATCAATCAGGGGAGCTCCTACGAGCAGTACTTC. The gene calls are TRBV10-3 and TRBJ2-7, with a weak D call TRBD1 (6 bases). Germline V CDR1 and CDR2: ENHRY, SYGVKD. This CDR3 is built from 13 residues. V dropped 7 bases and J dropped 0 bases, with 10 bases sitting between them.

This sequence joins TRBV4-1 and TRBJ1-3; D gene uncertain. This CDR3 contains 15 residues. The germline gives CDR1 MGHRA, CDR2 YSYEKL. Between the trimmed V and J ends, which lost 0 bases and 1 base, there was a span of 7 bases. As DNA, the CDR3 is TGCGCCAGCAGCCAAGAACGTGAGTCTGGAAACACCATATATTTT. It translates to CASSQERESGNTIYF.

This clone was observed a single time. The CDR3 nucleotides read TGCGCCAGCAGTGAAAGAAGGGGGATAGCGGGCGGCAATGAGCAGTTCTTC. This encodes CASSERRGIAGGNEQFF. V is TRBV10-1 and J is TRBJ2-1; the D gene is possibly TRBD2 (7 bases). The germline CDR1 and CDR2 sequences are WNHNN and SYGVQD (reference sequence). V was cut by 3 bases and J by 6 bases, with 21 bases left in between. The CDR3 is 17 amino acids.